This is a list of T cell receptor beta chains from one sample in a study of T cells in Graves' hyperthyroidism and ophthalmopathy. One entry per CDR3 protein, called by TCRdb with MiXCR from the multiplex PCR reads. The sample yields hundreds of thousands of distinct CDR3 sequences, 20% seen once. Input material: blood. The receptors were gathered from a man in his forties or fifties with Graves' ophthalmopathy. CDR3s include the opening cysteine and the closing phenylalanine or tryptophan. D genes are given only for firm matches. Clone size appears in some rows only: once, few, many, or a class for an expanded clone.

abundance,v_gene,j_gene,d_gene,CDR3aa,CDR3nt
-,TRBV30,TRBJ1-2,TRBD1,CAWSPGQARYGYTF,TGTGCCTGGAGTCCGGGACAGGCCCGCTATGGCTACACCTTC
few,TRBV6-1,TRBJ1-2,TRBD1,CASTPTGGGGRGYTF,TGTGCCAGCACACCAACAGGGGGAGGGGGCCGTGGCTACACCTTC
many,TRBV5-1,TRBJ1-1,-,CASSPIGDNEAFF,TGCGCCAGCAGCCCTATAGGGGACAACGAAGCTTTCTTT
few,TRBV16,TRBJ1-2,TRBD1,CASSQSRQGDGYTF,TGTGCCAGCAGCCAATCTCGACAGGGCGATGGCTACACCTTC
many,TRBV6-2/TRBV6-3,TRBJ2-1,-,CASNGVYNEQFF,TGTGCCAGCAACGGGGTGTACAATGAGCAGTTCTTC
once,TRBV11-2,TRBJ2-7,TRBD2,CASSWFERGGLEQYF,TGTGCCAGCTCCTGGTTTGAGCGGGGGGGCCTTGAGCAGTACTTC
many,TRBV30,TRBJ1-1,TRBD1,CAADETGLTEAFF,TGTGCCGCTGATGAGACAGGGTTAACTGAAGCTTTCTTT
many,TRBV11-2,TRBJ2-1,-,CASSPQIGYNEQFF,TGTGCCAGCAGCCCCCAGATTGGATACAATGAGCAGTTCTTC
few,TRBV7-8,TRBJ2-5,-,CASSLVPEKTRETQYF,TGTGCCAGCAGCTTAGTCCCGGAAAAGACTAGGGAGACCCAGTACTTC
-,TRBV11-1,TRBJ2-7,-,CASSYRTLSYEQYF,TGTGCCAGCAGCTACCGGACGCTCTCCTACGAGCAGTACTTC
many,TRBV28,TRBJ2-3,-,CASSPGTKGYTQYF,TGTGCCAGCAGTCCCGGGACCAAGGGTTATACGCAGTATTTT
few,TRBV6-5,TRBJ2-3,-,CASSYGGRTDTQYF,TGTGCCAGCAGTTACGGAGGGAGAACAGATACGCAGTATTTT
-,TRBV6-1,TRBJ2-6,-,CASNQGGANSGANVLTF,TGTGCCAGCAATCAGGGCGGCGCCAACTCTGGGGCCAACGTCCTGACTTTC
-,TRBV7-3,TRBJ2-1,TRBD2,CASSPIAGGERNEQFF,TGCGCCAGCAGTCCGATAGCGGGAGGAGAGAGAAATGAGCAGTTCTTC
-,TRBV27,TRBJ1-3,-,CASSLGGGNSGNTIYF,TGTGCCAGCAGTTTAGGCGGGGGAAACTCTGGAAACACCATATATTTT